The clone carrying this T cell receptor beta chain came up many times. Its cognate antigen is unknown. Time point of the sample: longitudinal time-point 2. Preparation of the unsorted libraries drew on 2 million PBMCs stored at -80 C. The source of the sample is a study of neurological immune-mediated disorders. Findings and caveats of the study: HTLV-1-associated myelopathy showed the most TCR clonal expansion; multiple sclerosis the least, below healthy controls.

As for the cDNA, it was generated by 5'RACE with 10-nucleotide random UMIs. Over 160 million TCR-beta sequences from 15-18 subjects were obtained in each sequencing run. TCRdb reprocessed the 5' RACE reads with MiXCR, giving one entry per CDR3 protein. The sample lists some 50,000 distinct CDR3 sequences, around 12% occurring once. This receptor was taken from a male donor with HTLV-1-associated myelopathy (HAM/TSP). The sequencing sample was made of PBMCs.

The CDR3 nucleotides are TGTGCCAGCACCCCGAACGGGGGAAGCTCTGGGGCCAACGTCCTGACTTTC. Translating it yields CASTPNGGSSGANVLTF. This chain uses TRBV7-2 with TRBJ2-6; possible D gene TRBD2, 6 bases. Trimming removed 7 bases at V and 0 bases at J, with 16 bases between. Germline CDR1 reads SGHTA; CDR2 reads FQGNSA. CDR3 length: 17 residues. Combining the CDR3 with reference TRBV7-2 and TRBJ2-6 gives the whole variable domain GAGVSQSPSNKVTEKGKDVELRCDPISGHTALYWYRQSLGQGLEFLIYFQGNSAPDKSGLPSDRFSAERTGGSVSTLTIQRTQQEDSAVYLCASTPNGGSSGANVLTFGAGSRLTVL.